One sample yielded the 6 T cell receptor beta chains listed below, sequenced in a study of blood T cell repertoires in COVID-19. The method was immunoSEQ multiplex PCR; TCRdb's version includes in-frame clones alone and lacks a portion of them. The sample lists tens of thousands of clones, over 70% occurring once. What was sequenced was peripheral blood. These receptors were obtained from a man between 45 and 60 years old with acute or convalescent COVID-19.

This clone was counted once. The J gene is TRBJ2-5, the V gene TRBV18; TRBD1 is a possible D gene (6 bases). This CDR3 spans 16 amino acids. Germline CDR1 reads KGHSH; CDR2 reads LQKENI. V lost 3 bases and J 5 bases, leaving 19 bases between the germline ends. CDR3 region: CASSPTGPERGETQYF. The CDR3 nucleotides are TGTGCCAGCTCACCGACAGGCCCCGAAAGAGGGGAGACCCAGTACTTC.

V usage is TRBV7-8 and J usage is TRBJ2-5; TRBD1 aligns across 8 bases. Trimming at V came to 3 bases and at J to 4 bases, leaving 4 bases not matched to a gene. The CDR3 contains 14 residues. The V gene's germline CDR1 is SGHVS and CDR2 FQNEAQ. The DNA of the CDR3 is TGTGCCAGCAGCTTGGGCGACAGGGGAGAGACCCAGTACTTC. As protein: CASSLGDRGETQYF.

The CDR3 DNA reads TGTGCCACCGCGGGACTAGCGGACGGCGAGCAGTACTTC. Amino acids: CATAGLADGEQYF. V is TRBV10-3 and J is TRBJ2-7; 11 positions agree with TRBD2. CDR1 is ENHRY, CDR2 SYGVKD, per germline. V trimming: 10 bases; J trimming: 6 bases; junction bases outside the gene matches: 8. The length of the CDR3 is 13 residues.

The chain joins TRBV7-2 to TRBJ2-2; 8 nucleotides align to TRBD2. Germline CDR1 SGHTA, CDR2 FQGNSA. The junction had 8 bases not matched to a gene; V was cut back by 4 bases and J by 4 bases. The CDR3 runs to 16 residues. The CDR3 nucleotides read TGTGCCAGCAGCTCCCGCGGGGGGAGCCTCACCGGGGAGCTGTTTTTT. Its translation is CASSSRGGSLTGELFF.

The rearrangement links TRBV5-6 to TRBJ2-3; no clear D gene. CDR1 and CDR2 from the germline V gene are SGHDT and YYEEEE. CDR3 length: 13 amino acids. V shed 1 base and J shed 1 base, with 4 bases lying between them. Here the CDR3 DNA reads TGTGCCAGCAGCTTGACGGGCACAGATACGCAGTATTTT. As protein: CASSLTGTDTQYF.

A single count supports this clone. CDR3 nucleotide sequence: TGTGCCAGTAGTGGAGGACTGCTCTCTGGGGCCAACGTCCTGACTTTC. It codes for CASSGGLLSGANVLTF. The rearrangement links TRBV19 to TRBJ2-6, with D tentatively TRBD2 (5 bases). CDR3 length: 16 amino acids. The ends were cut back, 5 bases at V and 0 bases at J, with 11 bases in the middle. Germline lookup yields CDR1 LNHDA and CDR2 SQIVND (reference sequence).